Listed below are T cell receptor beta chains from one sample, sequenced in a study of OX40 agonist ivuxolimab in advanced cancers. TCRdb's copy holds only in-frame clones and misses some; the assay was immunoSEQ multiplex PCR. The sample lists more than 60,000 clones, around 87% occurring once. The sample was CD4+ or CD8+ T cells sorted from blood, taken in a trial of the OX40 agonist ivuxolimab. The receptors derive from an adult with an advanced solid tumor such as melanoma, head and neck, liver or kidney cancer. CDR3s include the opening cysteine and the closing phenylalanine or tryptophan. The D gene is left open where the match is weak. Only some rows state a clone size, as once, few, many or a class for expanded clones.

J gene,D gene,clone size,V gene,CDR3 protein,CDR3 DNA
TRBJ2-3,.,.,TRBV9,CASSPRWAGLTDTQYF,TGTGCCAGCAGCCCCCGATGGGCGGGACTCACAGATACGCAGTATTTT
TRBJ2-3,.,.,TRBV6-5,CASSYGLNTDTQYF,TGTGCCAGCAGTTACGGTCTGAACACAGATACGCAGTATTTT
TRBJ2-7,TRBD2,.,TRBV5-1,CASSLEMAGGFYEQYF,TGCGCCAGCAGCTTGGAGATGGCGGGAGGTTTCTACGAGCAGTACTTC
TRBJ1-4,TRBD1,.,TRBV6-5,CASSNSDRVLGKLFF,TGTGCCAGCAGTAATTCGGACAGGGTCTTAGGAAAACTGTTTTTT
TRBJ2-7,TRBD2,.,TRBV6-5,CASSLSGRAREQYF,TGTGCCAGCAGTCTTAGCGGGAGGGCCCGCGAGCAGTACTTC
TRBJ1-5,TRBD1,.,TRBV27,CASSPRENRGWNQPQHF,TGTGCCAGCAGTCCACGAGAAAACAGGGGATGGAATCAGCCCCAGCATTTT
TRBJ2-1,TRBD2,.,TRBV19,CASSRLADSYNEQFF,TGTGCCAGTAGTCGCCTAGCGGACTCCTACAATGAGCAGTTCTTC
TRBJ2-1,.,.,TRBV6-1,CASITYGQGQFF,TGTGCCAGCATCACTTACGGGCAGGGACAGTTCTTC
TRBJ1-1,.,.,TRBV11-1,CASGGLAAEAFF,TGTGCCAGCGGGGGACTCGCGGCTGAAGCTTTCTTT
TRBJ1-5,.,.,TRBV18,CASSPDRNNQPQHF,TGTGCCAGCTCACCCGACAGGAACAATCAGCCCCAGCATTTT
TRBJ2-3,.,.,TRBV28,CASSPPPASDTQYF,TGTGCCAGCAGTCCACCCCCAGCTTCCGATACGCAGTATTTT
TRBJ1-5,TRBD1,.,TRBV7-6,CASSPGQGWNQPQHF,TGTGCCAGCAGCCCAGGACAGGGATGGAATCAGCCCCAGCATTTT
TRBJ1-1,.,once,TRBV11-1,CASRLALETEAFF,TGTGCCAGCAGATTAGCTTTAGAGACTGAAGCTTTCTTT
TRBJ2-1,.,.,TRBV5-1,CASSFSVTDEQFF,TGCGCCAGCAGCTTTTCGGTTACCGATGAGCAGTTCTTC
TRBJ2-7,.,.,TRBV6-5,CASSYSGSVYYEQYF,TGTGCCAGCAGTTACTCGGGGAGTGTATACTACGAGCAGTACTTC
TRBJ2-1,TRBD2,.,TRBV19,CASTLAGGPYEQFF,TGTGCCAGTACTCTAGCGGGAGGGCCCTATGAGCAGTTCTTC
TRBJ1-1,.,.,TRBV11-3,CASSIRQEGTFF,TGTGCCAGCAGCATTCGACAGGAGGGGACTTTCTTT
TRBJ2-1,TRBD2,.,TRBV29-1,CSVMGAGVINNEQFF,TGCAGCGTTATGGGAGCGGGAGTCATCAACAATGAGCAGTTCTTC
TRBJ2-1,.,.,TRBV29-1,CSSLAGTHSNEQFF,TGCAGCTCACTCGCCGGGACTCACAGTAATGAGCAGTTCTTC
TRBJ1-2,.,once,TRBV15,CATSISGYGYTF,TGTGCCACCAGCATCTCAGGCTATGGCTACACCTTC
TRBJ1-1,.,.,TRBV18,CASSRQVEEAFF,TGTGCCAGCTCCCGACAGGTGGAAGAAGCTTTCTTT
TRBJ2-2,.,.,TRBV11-3,CASSLDEARELFF,TGTGCCAGCAGCTTAGATGAGGCGCGGGAGCTGTTTTTT
TRBJ2-1,.,.,TRBV25-1,CASSEGLGTNEQFF,TGTGCCAGCAGCGAGGGGTTGGGGACCAATGAGCAGTTCTTC
TRBJ2-2,.,.,TRBV14,CASSPLKFRGLLDGELFF,TGTGCCAGCAGCCCCCTCAAGTTCCGGGGCCTATTAGATGGGGAGCTGTTTTTT
TRBJ2-2,.,.,TRBV28,CASSSSTRLGTGELFF,TGTGCCAGCAGTTCCTCGACTAGGCTGGGCACCGGGGAGCTGTTTTTT
TRBJ1-3,.,once,TRBV5-6,CASSFGGGVINSGNTIYF,TGTGCCAGCAGCTTCGGTGGGGGCGTCATAAACTCTGGAAACACCATATATTTT
TRBJ1-2,.,.,TRBV5-4,CASSSNGGRYGYTF,TGTGCCAGCAGCTCGAACGGGGGTCGGTACGGCTACACCTTC
TRBJ2-7,.,.,TRBV18,CASSPPTLQGKQYF,TGTGCCAGCTCACCTCCGACACTGCAGGGTAAGCAGTACTTC
TRBJ2-6,.,.,TRBV6-1,CASSENRSPPVLTF,TGTGCCAGCAGTGAAAACAGGTCCCCCCCCGTCCTGACTTTC
TRBJ1-1,.,once,TRBV5-5,CASSPPLTGLNTEAFF,TGTGCCAGCAGCCCTCCTTTGACAGGCCTGAACACTGAAGCTTTCTTT
TRBJ1-2,.,.,TRBV29-1,CSVLASANYGYTF,TGCAGCGTTTTGGCATCCGCTAACTATGGCTACACCTTC
TRBJ2-7,TRBD1,.,TRBV5-1,CASSLGRTGIEEQYF,TGCGCCAGCAGCTTGGGGCGGACAGGCATTGAAGAGCAGTACTTC
TRBJ2-1,.,.,TRBV7-8,CASSLGGARSSYNEQFF,TGTGCCAGCAGCTTAGGAGGAGCGCGGAGCTCCTACAATGAGCAGTTCTTC
TRBJ1-2,TRBD1,.,TRBV6-5,CASSYGTGRTNYGYTF,TGTGCCAGCAGTTACGGGACAGGGCGCACTAACTACGGCTACACCTTC
TRBJ2-1,.,.,TRBV7-6,CASSPSVGYNEQFF,TGTGCCAGCAGTCCTAGCGTCGGCTACAATGAGCAGTTCTTC
TRBJ2-7,.,.,TRBV7-2,CASSPTLAGAAYEQYF,TGTGCCAGCAGCCCAACCTTGGCGGGCGCCGCCTACGAGCAGTACTTC
TRBJ1-4,TRBD1,.,TRBV7-2,CASSPGTANEKLFF,TGTGCCAGCAGCCCGGGGACAGCGAATGAAAAACTGTTTTTT
TRBJ1-4,.,.,TRBV5-1,CASSLAFNEKLFF,TGCGCCAGCAGCTTGGCCTTTAATGAAAAACTGTTTTTT
TRBJ2-2,.,once,TRBV29-1,CSVDRENTGELFF,TGCAGCGTTGATAGGGAGAACACCGGGGAGCTGTTTTTT
TRBJ2-6,TRBD1,.,TRBV5-6,CASSGRDRISGANVLTF,TGTGCCAGCAGCGGCCGGGACAGGATCTCTGGGGCCAACGTCCTGACTTTC
TRBJ2-7,TRBD2,.,TRBV15,CATSTGLAEPSYEQYF,TGTGCCACCAGCACGGGACTAGCAGAACCCTCCTACGAGCAGTACTTC
TRBJ2-7,TRBD1,once,TRBV10-2,CASSDWTGSDEQYF,TGCGCCAGCAGTGATTGGACAGGGTCGGACGAGCAGTACTTC
TRBJ1-4,.,.,TRBV2,CASSPLPGAGATNEKLFF,TGTGCCAGCAGTCCACTCCCGGGGGCCGGGGCGACTAATGAAAAACTGTTTTTT
TRBJ1-1,.,.,TRBV20-1,CSAIMNTEAFF,TGCAGTGCTATCATGAACACTGAAGCTTTCTTT
TRBJ2-2,TRBD2,.,TRBV15,CATSRDSLAGGYTGELFF,TGTGCCACCAGCAGAGATTCATTAGCGGGAGGGTACACCGGGGAGCTGTTTTTT
TRBJ2-3,.,.,TRBV18,CASSPPGSTTDTQYF,TGTGCCAGCTCACCACCGGGCAGCACGACAGATACGCAGTATTTT
TRBJ2-1,TRBD1,.,TRBV5-6,CASSLGQGRDNEQFF,TGTGCCAGCAGCCTAGGACAGGGTAGGGACAATGAGCAGTTCTTC
TRBJ2-3,TRBD2,.,TRBV7-8,CASSLATGTSGSGGTQYF,TGTGCCAGCAGCTTAGCGACCGGGACTAGCGGGAGCGGGGGTACGCAGTATTTT
TRBJ2-1,.,.,TRBV6-1,CASSDPNGGRLEFF,TGTGCCAGCAGTGACCCTAACGGAGGGCGATTGGAGTTCTTC
TRBJ1-1,.,.,TRBV5-1,CASSYYPPAGFF,TGCGCCAGCAGCTACTACCCCCCTGCGGGTTTCTTT
TRBJ1-3,.,.,TRBV11-3,CASSLVKGPTGPSGNTIYF,TGTGCCAGCAGCTTAGTAAAGGGCCCAACAGGCCCCTCTGGAAACACCATATATTTT
TRBJ2-3,TRBD2,.,TRBV5-4,CASSYGLAGVDTQYF,TGTGCCAGCAGCTACGGACTAGCGGGAGTAGATACGCAGTATTTT
TRBJ1-5,TRBD1,.,TRBV28,CASTLDRVVFQPQHF,TGTGCCAGCACCTTGGACAGGGTTGTTTTTCAGCCCCAGCATTTT
TRBJ2-5,.,.,TRBV11-3,CASSKDSQETQYF,TGTGCCAGCAGCAAGGACAGCCAAGAGACCCAGTACTTC
TRBJ1-5,.,.,TRBV6-1,CASSPVTSNQPQHF,TGTGCCTCTTCCCCGGTTACTAGCAATCAGCCCCAGCATTTT
TRBJ2-7,TRBD1,.,TRBV5-1,CASSLAGTAHEQYF,TGCGCCAGCAGCTTGGCCGGGACAGCCCACGAGCAGTACTTC
TRBJ2-7,TRBD2,.,TRBV9,CASSTGAGGYDYEQYF,TGTGCCAGCAGCACTGGGGCGGGAGGCTATGACTACGAGCAGTACTTC
TRBJ1-2,.,.,TRBV6-5,CASSYRALANYGYTF,TGTGCCAGCAGTTACAGGGCCCTAGCTAACTATGGCTACACCTTC
TRBJ1-5,.,.,TRBV19,CASSYRVYSNQPQHF,TGTGCCAGTAGTTACAGGGTGTATAGCAATCAGCCCCAGCATTTT